The 5 T cell receptor beta chains below all came from one sample that was sequenced in a study of cytomegalovirus exposure and HLA in healthy donors. Profiling relied on immunoSEQ multiplex PCR, and the TCRdb table lists in-frame clones only, not all of them. The profile covers 150,000 to 200,000 clones, with 84% appearing a single time and 9.5% to 13% taken by the ten largest. What was sequenced was PBMCs. Receptor source: a young man in good health and CMV-seropositive.

This clone was detected only a few times. The chain joins TRBV6-1 to TRBJ1-2; D remains unclear. Per the germline V gene, CDR1 is MNHNS and CDR2 is SASEGT. V was clipped by 2 bases and J by 6 bases, with 13 bases between them. The CDR3 is 14 residues long. CDR3 sequence reads: CASSENLGEDGYTF. CDR3 nucleotides: TGTGCCAGCAGTGAAAACTTGGGAGAGGATGGCTACACCTTC.

This sequence joins TRBV6-5 and TRBJ2-6, with unresolved D. V dropped 8 bases and J dropped 0 bases, with 8 bases sitting between them. CDR1 and CDR2 (germline): MNHEY, SVGAGI. The CDR3 is 14 amino acids. CDR3 region: CASARYSGANVLTF. CDR3 nucleotide sequence: TGTGCCAGCGCGAGGTACTCTGGGGCCAACGTCCTGACTTTC.

V gene TRBV19 combines with J gene TRBJ2-5; D unclear. Germline loops: CDR1 LNHDA, CDR2 SQIVND (reference sequence). There are 14 residues in the CDR3. Trimming stripped 4 bases from V and 7 bases from J, with 16 bases between. For the CDR3, the DNA is TGTGCCAGTAGTAAATCCACCTTAGAAGTGACCCAGTACTTC. Its protein is CASSKSTLEVTQYF.

This chain links TRBV2 with TRBJ2-1; D is unclear. This CDR3 is 13 amino acids long. V shed 5 bases and J shed 3 bases, with 8 bases lying between them. Germline V gene data show CDR1 as SNHLY and CDR2 as FYNNEI. The CDR3 sequence: CASSPRYYNEQFF. The CDR3 DNA is TGTGCCAGCAGTCCGAGATACTACAATGAGCAGTTCTTC.

V is TRBV30 and J is TRBJ1-2; 7 bases align to TRBD1. Germline V gene lookup returns CDR1 GTSNPN and CDR2 SVGIG (reference sequence). The CDR3 length is 13 residues. V trimming: 4 bases; J trimming: 7 bases; junction bases outside the gene matches: 9. CDR3: CAWNIRTGGGYTF. The CDR3 DNA reads as TGTGCCTGGAATATAAGGACAGGCGGTGGCTACACCTTC.